This TCR beta chain was observed in a study of shared clonotypes between healthy human individuals. In regard to this clone: The antigen remains unidentified.

Execution of the assay was at deep level. The assay was immunoSEQ multiplex PCR, and TCRdb's table has in-frame clones only and misses some. The sample contains over a million clones, around 78% of which appear only once. Germline V gene sequence: CDR1 MNHNS, CDR2 SASEGT. This CDR3 is built from 15 residues. The V and J ends lost 7 bases and 0 bases respectively, with 13 bases between them. General study points: Large depth notwithstanding, sorted-subset sequencing proved incomplete by rarefaction.

This TCR came from a man aged 18 to 29 in good health. Some clones in this sample may be carry-over from other donors' samples. This chain uses TRBV6-1 with TRBJ1-3; D remains ambiguous. The sample taken for sequencing was memory CD4+ T cells from PBMCs. Subset here: CD45RA-negative fraction. CDR3 nucleotide sequence: TGTGCCAGCATGGGGATAAGAACCTCTGGAAACACCATATATTTT. It is translated as CASMGIRTSGNTIYF.